These T cell receptor beta chains were read from a single sample in a study of monozygotic twins with inflammatory bowel disease. TCRdb reprocessed the 5' RACE reads, with one entry per CDR3 protein and no DNA. The sample features around 200,000 distinct CDR3 sequences, with 1.6% in its top ten. The sequenced material came from blood. The receptors were sampled from a human donor with ulcerative colitis or Crohn's disease, or a healthy co-twin of an affected twin (not recorded which). The CDR3 runs from the conserved cysteine through the conserved F or W.

cdr3_aa: CASRSQGTLGEQFF
v_call: TRBV2
j_call: TRBJ2-1
cdr3_length: 14

cdr3_aa: CASSPRGRQDGELFF
v_call: TRBV5-1
j_call: TRBJ2-2
cdr3_length: 15

cdr3_aa: CASSSKDNSPLHF
v_call: TRBV27
j_call: TRBJ1-6
cdr3_length: 13

cdr3_aa: CASSFTGAPYNEQFF
v_call: TRBV12-3/TRBV12-4
j_call: TRBJ2-1
cdr3_length: 15

cdr3_aa: CASSLATEQNIQYF
v_call: TRBV5-1
j_call: TRBJ2-4
cdr3_length: 14

cdr3_aa: CASSPQNEQFF
v_call: TRBV7-9
j_call: TRBJ2-1
cdr3_length: 11

cdr3_aa: CASSSPGLVKETQYF
v_call: TRBV19
j_call: TRBJ2-5
cdr3_length: 15

cdr3_aa: CSVGQGTKAFF
v_call: TRBV29-1
j_call: TRBJ1-1
cdr3_length: 11

cdr3_aa: CASSPPGLPVGYYGYTF
v_call: TRBV18
j_call: TRBJ1-2
cdr3_length: 17

cdr3_aa: CASSLNGQRDEKLFF
v_call: TRBV5-1
j_call: TRBJ1-4
cdr3_length: 15

cdr3_aa: CASRVTGGTDTQYF
v_call: TRBV6-1
j_call: TRBJ2-3
cdr3_length: 14

cdr3_aa: CATSSPGSNQPQHF
v_call: TRBV15
j_call: TRBJ1-5
cdr3_length: 14

cdr3_aa: CASSLDSGANSPLHF
v_call: TRBV5-1
j_call: TRBJ1-6
cdr3_length: 15

cdr3_aa: CASSSNSGGLTDTQYF
v_call: TRBV12-3/TRBV12-4
j_call: TRBJ2-3
cdr3_length: 16

cdr3_aa: CSARGQFNSNQPQHF
v_call: TRBV20-1
j_call: TRBJ1-5
cdr3_length: 15

cdr3_aa: CASSDPGGAKNIQYF
v_call: TRBV12-3/TRBV12-4
j_call: TRBJ2-4
cdr3_length: 15

cdr3_aa: CASSSAGSRNSPLHF
v_call: TRBV5-1
j_call: TRBJ1-6
cdr3_length: 15

cdr3_aa: CASSGLMFHTF
v_call: TRBV9
j_call: TRBJ1-2
cdr3_length: 11

cdr3_aa: CASSLRGREDQRSQHF
v_call: TRBV7-8
j_call: TRBJ1-5
cdr3_length: 16

cdr3_aa: CASSRAGVETQYF
v_call: TRBV27
j_call: TRBJ2-5
cdr3_length: 13

cdr3_aa: CSVRSWGEDYGYTF
v_call: TRBV29-1
j_call: TRBJ1-2
cdr3_length: 14

cdr3_aa: CASSYSGLTEAFF
v_call: TRBV6-5
j_call: TRBJ1-1
cdr3_length: 13

cdr3_aa: CASSVALNTEAFF
v_call: TRBV2
j_call: TRBJ1-1
cdr3_length: 13

cdr3_aa: CASSFFFGSSGLETQYF
v_call: TRBV6-2/TRBV6-3
j_call: TRBJ2-5
cdr3_length: 17

cdr3_aa: CASSWTDLGEKLFF
v_call: TRBV7-9
j_call: TRBJ1-4
cdr3_length: 14

cdr3_aa: CASTQGRTGKAFF
v_call: TRBV12-3/TRBV12-4
j_call: TRBJ1-1
cdr3_length: 13

cdr3_aa: CSARAGGPNTEAFF
v_call: TRBV20-1
j_call: TRBJ1-1
cdr3_length: 14

cdr3_aa: CASSGLAGARNTQYF
v_call: TRBV2
j_call: TRBJ2-3
cdr3_length: 15

cdr3_aa: CASGATGPGEKLFF
v_call: TRBV19
j_call: TRBJ1-4
cdr3_length: 14

cdr3_aa: CASNLQRGSGEAFF
v_call: TRBV11-1
j_call: TRBJ1-1
cdr3_length: 14

cdr3_aa: CASSLVPYDYEQYF
v_call: TRBV7-8
j_call: TRBJ2-7
cdr3_length: 14

cdr3_aa: CASSRTRDRGEAFF
v_call: TRBV9
j_call: TRBJ1-1
cdr3_length: 14

cdr3_aa: CSVPAGSQYEQYF
v_call: TRBV29-1
j_call: TRBJ2-7
cdr3_length: 13

cdr3_aa: CASSLGWEESNQPQHF
v_call: TRBV6-1
j_call: TRBJ1-5
cdr3_length: 16

cdr3_aa: CASSYGARNYEQYF
v_call: TRBV6-5
j_call: TRBJ2-7
cdr3_length: 14

cdr3_aa: CASSLDLSYEQYF
v_call: TRBV5-1
j_call: TRBJ2-7
cdr3_length: 13

cdr3_aa: CASSLAPGEGQGSPLHF
v_call: TRBV5-1
j_call: TRBJ1-6
cdr3_length: 17

cdr3_aa: CASSLYRLFSENEQFF
v_call: TRBV5-1
j_call: TRBJ2-1
cdr3_length: 16

cdr3_aa: CAVGGRGSQPQHF
v_call: TRBV27
j_call: TRBJ1-5
cdr3_length: 13

cdr3_aa: CASRRQGAFGADTQYF
v_call: TRBV6-5
j_call: TRBJ2-3
cdr3_length: 16

cdr3_aa: CASRADLNTEAFF
v_call: TRBV2
j_call: TRBJ1-1
cdr3_length: 13

cdr3_aa: CASRRIHGLRDRAHSPLHF
v_call: TRBV6-4
j_call: TRBJ1-6
cdr3_length: 19

cdr3_aa: CASFTSGNTEAFF
v_call: TRBV18
j_call: TRBJ1-1
cdr3_length: 13

cdr3_aa: CASSPPFEVDGYTF
v_call: TRBV4-1
j_call: TRBJ1-2
cdr3_length: 14

cdr3_aa: CASSEREGPQHF
v_call: TRBV6-1
j_call: TRBJ1-5
cdr3_length: 12

cdr3_aa: CASSYRGSAEAFF
v_call: TRBV5-6
j_call: TRBJ1-1
cdr3_length: 13

cdr3_aa: CASRPGQGAGGTEAFF
v_call: TRBV2
j_call: TRBJ1-1
cdr3_length: 16

cdr3_aa: CASSSTSGTGPREQYF
v_call: TRBV5-5
j_call: TRBJ2-7
cdr3_length: 16

cdr3_aa: CASSLAPIYTQYF
v_call: TRBV7-9
j_call: TRBJ2-3
cdr3_length: 13

cdr3_aa: CASRNPTGRHNEQFF
v_call: TRBV12-3/TRBV12-4
j_call: TRBJ2-1
cdr3_length: 15

cdr3_aa: CSARAPLQNNQPQHF
v_call: TRBV20-1
j_call: TRBJ1-5
cdr3_length: 15

cdr3_aa: CAISEMWGRASYEQYF
v_call: TRBV10-3
j_call: TRBJ2-7
cdr3_length: 16